The clone carrying this TCR beta chain appeared a single time. Libraries were prepared by immunoSEQ multiplex PCR; TCRdb keeps only in-frame clonotypes and omits some of them. The sample consists of about 73,000 clones, 80% to 90% of them appearing once. The V gene lost 4 bases and the J gene lost 0 bases, with 10 bases spanning the gap. This CDR3 is built from 15 residues. CDR1 MNHEY and CDR2 SVGAGI come from the germline V gene. This specimen comes from a study of OX40 agonist ivuxolimab in advanced cancers. This specimen was CD4+ or CD8+ T cells sorted from blood, taken in a trial of the OX40 agonist ivuxolimab. The TCR comes from an adult with an advanced solid tumor such as melanoma, head and neck, liver or kidney cancer. J is TRBJ1-5 and V is TRBV6-5, with unresolved D. This CDR3 reads CASSSGRLSNQPQHF. As DNA, the CDR3 is TGTGCCAGCAGTTCGGGCAGGCTTAGCAATCAGCCCCAGCATTTT.